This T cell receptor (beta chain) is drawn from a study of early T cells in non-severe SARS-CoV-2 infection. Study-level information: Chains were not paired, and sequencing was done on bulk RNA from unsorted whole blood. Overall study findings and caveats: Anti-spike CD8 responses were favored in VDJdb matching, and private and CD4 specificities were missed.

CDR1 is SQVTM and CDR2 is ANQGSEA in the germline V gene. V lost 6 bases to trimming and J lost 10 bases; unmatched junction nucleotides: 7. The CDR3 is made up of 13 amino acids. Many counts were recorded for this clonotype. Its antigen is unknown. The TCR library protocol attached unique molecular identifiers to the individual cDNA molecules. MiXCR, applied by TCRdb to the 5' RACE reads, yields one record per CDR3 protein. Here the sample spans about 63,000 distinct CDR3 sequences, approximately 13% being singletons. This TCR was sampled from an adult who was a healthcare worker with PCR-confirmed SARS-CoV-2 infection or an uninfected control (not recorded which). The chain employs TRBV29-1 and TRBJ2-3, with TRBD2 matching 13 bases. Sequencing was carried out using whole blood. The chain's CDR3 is CSVGLAGFGSQYF. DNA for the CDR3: TGCAGCGTGGGACTAGCGGGGTTCGGTTCGCAGTATTTT.